The present TCR beta chain was sequenced within a study of blood T cell repertoires in COVID-19. Trimming took off 3 bases at V and 3 bases at J, with 9 bases between the two ends. CDR1 and CDR2 (germline): MDHEN, SYDVKM. The CDR3 is made up of 14 amino acids. Repertoires were generated with immunoSEQ multiplex PCR, while TCRdb's copy carries only in-frame clones and drops some. The repertoire holds some 31,000 clones, with over 90% as singletons. The V call is TRBV28, the J call TRBJ1-5; D unclear. The sample consisted of peripheral blood. This clonotype was obtained from a human donor in a cohort sampled during active COVID-19. The DNA of the CDR3 is TGTGCCAGCAGTTTTATGGCCCACAATCAGCCCCAGCATTTT. Translation gives CASSFMAHNQPQHF.